This TCR beta chain derives from a study of cytomegalovirus exposure and HLA in healthy donors. For the study at large: Unique TCR beta sequences numbering about 100 million came from some 200 million T cells in an earlier analysis.

Germline values: CDR1 SGHRS, CDR2 YFSETQ. Trimming pared 0 bases from V and 1 base from J, leaving 10 bases between. CDR3 size: 15 residues. This clone was counted between two and nine times. Antigen unknown. General study findings and limits: Common viral pathogens seemed, in a later analysis, to connect with several of the most significant clusters. The investigators catalogued 180 or so TCR beta chains as cytomegalovirus-associated.

The PCR was carried out with 60 Vbeta primers and 13 Jbeta primers. How the authors handled the data: Later analysis identified 80 million to 90 million unique TCR beta chains, 8.5 million to 13 million shared. Here immunoSEQ multiplex PCR was the method, and the copy in TCRdb shows in-frame clones only, minus some. D and trimming were read from the DNA, whereas the V and J calls and clone size are those reported in that table. The sample carries over 150,000 clones, roughly 80% recorded once. This receptor was identified in a woman aged 18-30 years in good health and CMV-seronegative. The chain links TRBV5-1 to TRBJ1-2; D not certain. Sample: PBMCs. CDR3 bases: TGCGCCAGCAGCTTGGATCGGGAGGATAACTATGGCTACACCTTC. Its translation: CASSLDREDNYGYTF.